The 2 T cell receptor beta chains in this list originate from one sample, sequenced in a study of T cells in women clearing cervical HPV infection. TCRdb's copy holds only in-frame clones and misses some; the assay was immunoSEQ multiplex PCR. Recorded for this sample: tens of thousands of clones. The sequenced sample consisted of blood buffy coat. These receptors all come from a woman aged 18 to 75 with a cervical HPV16 infection that either progressed to CIN3+ or cleared (not recorded which).

Regarding this clone: The read falls 3 residues short of the CDR3 end, and the missing part is taken from the germline J gene. The chain is built from TRBV20-1 and TRBJ1-3; 9 positions agree with TRBD1. CDR1 is DFQATT, CDR2 SNEGSKA, per germline (reference sequence). V was clipped by 5 bases and J by 2 bases; unmatched bases: 7. The length of the CDR3 is 15 residues. The CDR3 sequence is CSAVAGTGTGNTIYF. The sequenced CDR3 bases are TGCAGTGCTGTAGCCGGGACAGGGACTGGAAACACC.

On this clone: The CDR3 extends 3 residues past the end of the read, so its final part is completed from the germline J gene. This chain connects TRBV7-9 to TRBJ2-7, with a weak D call TRBD2 (7 bases). The CDR3 runs to 14 residues. Trimming removed 4 bases at V and 5 bases at J, with 15 bases between. Germline values: CDR1 SEHNR, CDR2 FQNEAQ (reference sequence). CDR3 bases read: TGTGCCAGCAGCTCGGGGGGCCCCAGGGACGAG. Protein product: CASSSGGPRDE. The entire CDR3 reads CASSSGGPRDEQYF. The full variable domain, rest sourced from reference TRBV7-9 and TRBJ2-7, is DTGVSQNPRHKITKRGQNVTFRCDPISEHNRLYWYRQTLGQGPEFLTYFQNEAQLEKSRLLSDRFSAERPKGSFSTLEIQRTEQGDSAMYLCASSSGGPRDEQYFGPGTRLTVT.